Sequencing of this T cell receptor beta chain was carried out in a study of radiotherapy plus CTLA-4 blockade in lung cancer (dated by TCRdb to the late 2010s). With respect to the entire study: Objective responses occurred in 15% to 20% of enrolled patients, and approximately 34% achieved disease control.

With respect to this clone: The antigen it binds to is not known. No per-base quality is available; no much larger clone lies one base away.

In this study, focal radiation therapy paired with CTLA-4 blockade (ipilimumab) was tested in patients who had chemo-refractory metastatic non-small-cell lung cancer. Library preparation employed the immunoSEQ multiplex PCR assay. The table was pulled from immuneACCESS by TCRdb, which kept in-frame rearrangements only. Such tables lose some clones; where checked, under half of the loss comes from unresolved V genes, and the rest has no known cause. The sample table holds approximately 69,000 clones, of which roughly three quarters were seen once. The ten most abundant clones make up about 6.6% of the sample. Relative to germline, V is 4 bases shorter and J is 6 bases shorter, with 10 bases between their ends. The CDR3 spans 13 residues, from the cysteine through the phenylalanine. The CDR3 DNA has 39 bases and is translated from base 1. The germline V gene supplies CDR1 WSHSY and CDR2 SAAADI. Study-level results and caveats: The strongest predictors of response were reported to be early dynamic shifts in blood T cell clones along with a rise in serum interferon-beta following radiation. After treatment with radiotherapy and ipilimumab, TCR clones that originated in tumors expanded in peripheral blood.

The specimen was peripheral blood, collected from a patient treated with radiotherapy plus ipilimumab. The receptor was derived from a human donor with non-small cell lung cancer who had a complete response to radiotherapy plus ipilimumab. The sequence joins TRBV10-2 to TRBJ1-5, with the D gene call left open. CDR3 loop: CASSAGVGQPQHF. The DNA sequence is TGCGCCAGCAGTGCCGGGGTCGGTCAGCCCCAGCATTTT.